What follows are 21 T cell receptor beta chains derived from one specimen sequenced in a study of T cell changes during pregnancy in multiple sclerosis. Measured with immunoSEQ multiplex PCR; TCRdb has only the in-frame clones, and not every one. The repertoire has tens of thousands of clones, 85% to 95% of them found once; the top ten carry 1.3%. Sequenced input: peripheral blood. The receptor set was obtained from a female donor with multiple sclerosis, enrolled in a pregnancy study.

V usage is TRBV5-1 and J usage is TRBJ2-5; D is possibly TRBD2 (5 bases). CDR1 is SGHRS and CDR2 is YFSETQ in the germline V gene. This CDR3 is built from 12 residues. The V gene lost 5 bases and the J gene lost 2 bases, with 7 bases spanning the gap. This CDR3 is CASRTGQETQYF. The CDR3 DNA reads as TGCGCCAGCAGAACGGGGCAAGAGACCCAGTACTTC.

V is TRBV30 and J is TRBJ1-1, with D uncertain. Germline V lookup: CDR1 GTSNPN, CDR2 SVGIG (reference sequence). CDR3 length: 12 amino acids. With 1 base removed from V and 4 bases from J, the gap between germline ends came to 7 bases. CDR3 DNA: TGTGCCTGGAGTGATAGGGCCACTGAAGCTTTCTTT. It translates to CAWSDRATEAFF.

The chain joins TRBV2 to TRBJ2-7, with TRBD2 matching 10 bases. The CDR3 loop spans 15 amino acids. Trimming took 3 bases from V and 2 from J; bases not matched to a gene: 4. CDR1 SNHLY and CDR2 FYNNEI come from the germline V gene. The CDR3 reads CASSEGTSATYEQYF. The CDR3 DNA is TGTGCCAGCAGTGAGGGGACTAGCGCTACCTACGAGCAGTACTTC.

The rearrangement uses TRBV28 and TRBJ1-2; D may be TRBD1 (6 bases). In germline, CDR1 is MDHEN, CDR2 SYDVKM. The germline V and J ends were trimmed by 8 bases and 5 bases, with 15 bases remaining between them. The CDR3 has 13 residues. CDR3 sequence reads: CASRPSGVYGYTF. As DNA, the CDR3 is TGTGCCAGCCGTCCCTCAGGGGTTTATGGCTACACCTTC.

The rearrangement uses TRBV6-5 and TRBJ2-7, with unresolved D. Germline V gene lookup returns CDR1 MNHEY and CDR2 SVGAGI. V lost 0 bases and J 6 bases, leaving 3 bases between the germline ends. This CDR3 region has 11 residues. CDR3 amino acids: CASSYSAEQYF. The DNA for the CDR3 is TGTGCCAGCAGTTACTCGGCCGAGCAGTACTTC.

The chain is built from TRBV2 and TRBJ2-2; D is unclear. The CDR3 consists of 14 residues. Trimming took 3 bases from V and 8 from J, leaving 13 bases between them. Germline values: CDR1 SNHLY, CDR2 FYNNEI. CDR3 residues: CASSDGAFRGELFF. In DNA, the CDR3 is TGTGCCAGCAGTGACGGAGCGTTTCGAGGGGAGCTGTTTTTT.

The chain carries TRBV2 and TRBJ2-7; the match to TRBD1 covers 7 bases. The CDR3 sequence is 13 residues long. Per the germline V gene, CDR1 is SNHLY and CDR2 is FYNNEI. Unmatched junction bases numbered 7, after V lost 6 bases and J lost 5 bases. The CDR3: CASRLETGNEQYF. Here the CDR3 DNA reads TGTGCCAGCAGGTTGGAGACAGGGAACGAGCAGTACTTC.

The V and J genes are TRBV6-5 and TRBJ2-4; 8 bases agree with TRBD1. V trimming: 4 bases; J trimming: 8 bases; junction bases outside the gene matches: 1. This CDR3 has 12 residues. Germline CDR1 reads MNHEY; CDR2 reads SVGAGI. CDR3 DNA: TGTGCCAGCAGTTCGACAGGGGACATTCAGTACTTC. Translation: CASSSTGDIQYF.

The V call is TRBV4-1, the J call TRBJ2-7; the match to TRBD2 covers 12 bases. CDR3 length: 15 amino acids. Trimming removed 4 bases from V and 3 bases from J; junction bases left unmatched: 4. Germline-derived CDR1 and CDR2 are MGHRA and YSYEKL. The CDR3 is CASSLSTSGSYEQYF. CDR3 DNA: TGCGCCAGCAGCCTATCGACTAGCGGGAGCTACGAGCAGTACTTC.

V is TRBV30 and J is TRBJ2-3, with a tentative D call TRBD2 (6 bases). Germline V lookup: CDR1 GTSNPN, CDR2 SVGIG (reference sequence). V lost 4 bases, J lost 5 bases, and 13 bases lay in between. The CDR3 is 13 residues long. CDR3 in amino acids: CAWKSGSLDTQYF. CDR3 DNA sequence: TGTGCCTGGAAGTCCGGGAGTTTAGATACGCAGTATTTT.

This chain joins TRBV19 and TRBJ2-7, with 10 bases aligning to TRBD2. Germline values: CDR1 LNHDA, CDR2 SQIVND (reference sequence). V gave up 6 bases and J gave up 7 bases; unmatched junction bases: 9. The CDR3 is 14 amino acids. The CDR3 coding sequence is TGTGCCAGTAGCAGCGGGAGGGCCCTCGGAGAGCAGTACTTC. Translated: CASSSGRALGEQYF. Looking up the rest from reference TRBV19 and TRBJ2-7 gives the full variable domain: DGGITQSPKYLFRKEGQNVTLSCEQNLNHDAMYWYRQDPGQGLRLIYYSQIVNDFQKGDIAEGYSVSREKKESFPLTVTSAQKNPTAFYLCASSSGRALGEQYFGPGTRLTVT.

This chain uses TRBV10-3 with TRBJ2-5; D possibly corresponds to TRBD2 (6 bases). Germline V gene sequence: CDR1 ENHRY, CDR2 SYGVKD. With 4 bases removed from V and 1 base from J, the gap between germline ends came to 7 bases. The CDR3 runs to 13 residues. The CDR3 sequence is CAISAAGQETQYF. CDR3 coding DNA: TGTGCCATCAGTGCAGCGGGCCAAGAGACCCAGTACTTC.

V is TRBV6-5 and J is TRBJ1-2; no reliable D call. V lost 0 bases to trimming and J lost 3 bases, with 8 bases between them. The germline V gene has CDR1 MNHEY and CDR2 SVGAGI. The CDR3 is 14 amino acids. The CDR3 reads CASSYSPGYYGYTF. In DNA form, the CDR3 reads TGTGCCAGCAGTTACTCACCAGGCTACTATGGCTACACCTTC.

The chain recombines TRBV19 with TRBJ1-1; no definite D call. CDR1 and CDR2 (germline): LNHDA, SQIVND (reference sequence). V was pared by 2 bases and J by 1 base, with 2 bases between. The CDR3 is 12 amino acids. The CDR3 region is CASSIQNTEAFF. In DNA, the CDR3 is TGTGCCAGTAGTATACAGAACACTGAAGCTTTCTTT.

This clone was seen a single time. This sequence joins TRBV9 and TRBJ2-1, with 10 positions matching TRBD2. Germline lookup yields CDR1 SGDLS and CDR2 YYNGEE. The CDR3 is 16 residues long. J lost 8 bases, V lost 0 bases, and 8 bases had no gene match. CDR3 sequence (DNA): TGTGCCAGCAGCGTAGGGGCTAGCGGGAGTGGGGATGAGCAGTTCTTC. This codes for CASSVGASGSGDEQFF.

The CDR3 loop reads CASSLTGGSRNTIYF. CDR3 bases: TGCGCCAGCAGCTTGACCGGGGGGAGTCGAAACACCATATATTTT. The genes are TRBV5-1 and TRBJ1-3, with D possibly matching TRBD1 (5 bases). The germline gives CDR1 SGHRS, CDR2 YFSETQ. Deletions cut 1 base from V and 5 bases from J, with 13 bases between. The CDR3 extends over 15 amino acids.

The CDR3 spells CASSLNFGSSGNTIYF. CDR3 nucleotides: TGTGCCAGCAGTTTGAACTTTGGGAGCTCTGGAAACACCATATATTTT. V usage is TRBV28 and J usage is TRBJ1-3; D gene unclear. Looked up from germline, CDR1 is MDHEN and CDR2 is SYDVKM. The CDR3 consists of 16 residues. V lost 3 bases and J lost 0, with 12 bases in between.

This clone was observed a single time. This chain connects TRBV19 to TRBJ1-4, with D tentatively TRBD1 (6 bases). The V gene lost 8 bases and the J gene lost 0 bases, with 13 bases spanning the gap. Germline loops: CDR1 LNHDA, CDR2 SQIVND (reference sequence). The CDR3 is 15 amino acids. The chain's CDR3 is CASSTGTATNEKLFF. CDR3 DNA sequence: TGTGCCAGTTCTACAGGGACTGCAACTAATGAAAAACTGTTTTTT.

In this sample, this clone turned up once. The chain recombines TRBV6-1 with TRBJ2-7; 9 positions agree with TRBD1. Trimming took 10 bases from V and 0 from J; bases not matched to a gene: 10. The CDR3 totals 15 residues. From germline, CDR1 is MNHNS and CDR2 SASEGT. DNA of the CDR3: TGTGCCATTTCACCGGGACAGGGCCTCTCCTACGAGCAGTACTTC. It yields the protein CAISPGQGLSYEQYF.

The chain is built from TRBV6-1 and TRBJ1-2, with TRBD1 as a possible D gene (6 bases). There are 13 residues in the CDR3. Per germline, CDR1 MNHNS and CDR2 SASEGT. V was clipped by 3 bases and J by 3 bases, with 8 bases between them. The CDR3 sequence is CASSETGDYGYTF. CDR3 bases: TGTGCCAGCAGTGAGACAGGAGACTATGGCTACACCTTC.

J is TRBJ1-2 and V is TRBV6-1; maybe TRBD1 (6 bases). The CDR3 extends over 15 amino acids. Germline-derived CDR1 and CDR2 are MNHNS and SASEGT. V was trimmed by 3 bases and J by 7 bases, leaving 18 bases between them. The CDR3 loop is CASSDDRGARGGYTF. The DNA of the CDR3 is TGTGCCAGCAGTGACGACCGGGGGGCGCGGGGTGGCTACACCTTC.